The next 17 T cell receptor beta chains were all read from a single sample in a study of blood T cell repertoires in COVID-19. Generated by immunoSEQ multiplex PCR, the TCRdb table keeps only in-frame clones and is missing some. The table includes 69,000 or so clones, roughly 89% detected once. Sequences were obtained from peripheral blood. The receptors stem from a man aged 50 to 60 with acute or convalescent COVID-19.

In nucleotides, the CDR3 is TGCGCCAGCAGCTTGGAAGGACAGAACTACAATGAGCAGTTCTTC. It encodes CASSLEGQNYNEQFF. The V gene is TRBV5-1, the J gene TRBJ2-1; D might be TRBD1 (6 bases). CDR1 and CDR2 from the germline V gene are SGHRS and YFSETQ. Trimming removed 0 bases from V and 3 bases from J, with 10 bases in between. The CDR3 is made up of 15 amino acids.

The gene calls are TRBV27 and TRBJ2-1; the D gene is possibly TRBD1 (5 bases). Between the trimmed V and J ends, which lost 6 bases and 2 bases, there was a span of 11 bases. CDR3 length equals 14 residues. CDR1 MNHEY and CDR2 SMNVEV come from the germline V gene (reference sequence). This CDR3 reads CASRERTTYNEQFF. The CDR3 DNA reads TGTGCCAGCAGGGAAAGGACAACCTACAATGAGCAGTTCTTC.

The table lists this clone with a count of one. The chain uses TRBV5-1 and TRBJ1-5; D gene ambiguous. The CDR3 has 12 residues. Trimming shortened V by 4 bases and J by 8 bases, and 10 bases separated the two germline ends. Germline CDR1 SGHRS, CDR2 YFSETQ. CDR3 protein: CASSRGSEPQHF. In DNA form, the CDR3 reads TGCGCCAGCAGCCGCGGGTCCGAGCCCCAGCATTTT.

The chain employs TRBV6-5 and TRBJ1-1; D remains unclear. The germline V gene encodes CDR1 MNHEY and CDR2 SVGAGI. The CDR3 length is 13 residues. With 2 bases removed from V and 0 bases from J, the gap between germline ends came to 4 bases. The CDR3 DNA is TGTGCCAGCAGTTACGCAGTGAACACTGAAGCTTTCTTT. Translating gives CASSYAVNTEAFF.

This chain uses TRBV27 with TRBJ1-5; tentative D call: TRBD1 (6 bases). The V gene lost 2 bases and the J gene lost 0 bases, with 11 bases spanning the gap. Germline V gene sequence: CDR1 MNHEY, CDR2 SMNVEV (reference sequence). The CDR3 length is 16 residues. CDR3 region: CASSLRGGASNQPQHF. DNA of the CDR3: TGTGCCAGCAGTTTAAGAGGGGGGGCTAGCAATCAGCCCCAGCATTTT.

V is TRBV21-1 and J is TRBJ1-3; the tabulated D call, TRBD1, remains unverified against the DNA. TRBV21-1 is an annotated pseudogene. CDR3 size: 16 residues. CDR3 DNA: TGTGCCAGCAGCATAACGGACAGGGGGAATGGAAACACCATATATTTT. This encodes CASSITDRGNGNTIYF.

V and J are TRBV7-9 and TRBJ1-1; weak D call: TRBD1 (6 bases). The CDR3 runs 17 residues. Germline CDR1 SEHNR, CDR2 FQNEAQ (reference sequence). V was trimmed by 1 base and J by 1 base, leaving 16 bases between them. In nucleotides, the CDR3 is TGTGCCAGCAGCTTAGGGCAGGGGATGTATAAGAACACTGAAGCTTTCTTT. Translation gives CASSLGQGMYKNTEAFF.

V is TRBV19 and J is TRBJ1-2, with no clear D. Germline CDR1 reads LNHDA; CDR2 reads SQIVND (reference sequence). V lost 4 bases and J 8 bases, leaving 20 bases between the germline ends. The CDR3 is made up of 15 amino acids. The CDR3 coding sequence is TGTGCCAGTAGTACTTTGGAACCCCCGAGGGTAGGCTACACCTTC. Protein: CASSTLEPPRVGYTF.

The CDR3 protein is CASSIGGTQETQYF. The CDR3 DNA reads TGTGCCAGTAGTATCGGGGGGACCCAAGAGACCCAGTACTTC. This chain connects TRBV19 to TRBJ2-5; 7 nucleotides match TRBD2. CDR3 length: 14 amino acids. Germline V CDR1 and CDR2: LNHDA, SQIVND (reference sequence). V lost 3 bases and J lost 1; bases outside the gene matches: 2.

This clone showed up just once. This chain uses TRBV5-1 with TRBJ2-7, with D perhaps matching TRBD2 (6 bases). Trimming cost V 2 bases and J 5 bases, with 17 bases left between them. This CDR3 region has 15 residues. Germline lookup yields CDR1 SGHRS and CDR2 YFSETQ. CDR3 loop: CASSLNGGNGNEQYF. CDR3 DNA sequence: TGCGCCAGCAGCTTAAATGGCGGGAATGGCAACGAGCAGTACTTC.

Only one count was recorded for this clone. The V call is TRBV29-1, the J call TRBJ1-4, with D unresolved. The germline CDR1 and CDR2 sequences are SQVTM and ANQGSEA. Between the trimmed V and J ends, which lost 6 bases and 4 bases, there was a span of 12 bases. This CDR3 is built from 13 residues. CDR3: CSVELGGNEKLFF. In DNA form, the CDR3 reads TGCAGCGTAGAGCTCGGAGGTAATGAAAAACTGTTTTTT.

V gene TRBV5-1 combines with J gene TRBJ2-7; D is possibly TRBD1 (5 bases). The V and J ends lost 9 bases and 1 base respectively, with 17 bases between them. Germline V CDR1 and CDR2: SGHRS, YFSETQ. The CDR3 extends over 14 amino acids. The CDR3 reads CATRNPGQSYEQYF. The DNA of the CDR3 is TGCGCCACCCGTAACCCAGGGCAATCCTACGAGCAGTACTTC.

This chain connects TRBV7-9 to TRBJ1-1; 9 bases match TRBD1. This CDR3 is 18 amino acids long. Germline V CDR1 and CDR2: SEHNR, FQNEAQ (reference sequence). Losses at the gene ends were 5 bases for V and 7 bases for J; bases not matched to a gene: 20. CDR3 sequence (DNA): TGTGCCAGCAGCCTAGGGGCTGGGACAGGGTACGGGCCCGTTGAAGCTTTCTTT. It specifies CASSLGAGTGYGPVEAFF.

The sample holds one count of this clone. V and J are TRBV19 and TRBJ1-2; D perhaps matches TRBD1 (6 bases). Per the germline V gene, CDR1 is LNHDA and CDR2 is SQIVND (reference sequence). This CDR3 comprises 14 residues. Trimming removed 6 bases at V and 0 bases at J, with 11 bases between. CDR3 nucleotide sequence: TGTGCCAGTAGGGAGGACAGCGCTAACTATGGCTACACCTTC. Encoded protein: CASREDSANYGYTF.

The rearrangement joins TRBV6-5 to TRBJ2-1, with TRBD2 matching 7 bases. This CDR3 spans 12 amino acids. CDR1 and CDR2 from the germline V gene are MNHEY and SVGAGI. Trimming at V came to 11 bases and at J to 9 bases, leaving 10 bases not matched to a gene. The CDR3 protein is CALTSPSREQFF. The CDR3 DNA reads TGTGCCCTGACTAGCCCGAGCCGTGAGCAGTTCTTC.

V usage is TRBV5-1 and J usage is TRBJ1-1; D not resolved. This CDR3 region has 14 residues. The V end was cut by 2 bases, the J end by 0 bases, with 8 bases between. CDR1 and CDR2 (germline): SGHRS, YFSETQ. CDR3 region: CASSFGRMNTEAFF. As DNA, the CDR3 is TGCGCCAGCAGCTTTGGGAGAATGAACACTGAAGCTTTCTTT. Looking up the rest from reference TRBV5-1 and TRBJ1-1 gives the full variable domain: KAGVTQTPRYLIKTRGQQVTLSCSPISGHRSVSWYQQTPGQGLQFLFEYFSETQRNKGNFPGRFSGRQFSNSRSEMNVSTLELGDSALYLCASSFGRMNTEAFFGQGTRLTVV.

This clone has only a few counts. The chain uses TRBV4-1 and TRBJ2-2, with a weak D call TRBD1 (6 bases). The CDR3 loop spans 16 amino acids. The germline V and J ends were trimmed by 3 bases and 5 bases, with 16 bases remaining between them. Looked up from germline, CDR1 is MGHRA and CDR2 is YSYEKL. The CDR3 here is CASSHLQGVGTGELFF. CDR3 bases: TGCGCCAGCAGCCACCTACAGGGAGTTGGGACCGGGGAGCTGTTTTTT.